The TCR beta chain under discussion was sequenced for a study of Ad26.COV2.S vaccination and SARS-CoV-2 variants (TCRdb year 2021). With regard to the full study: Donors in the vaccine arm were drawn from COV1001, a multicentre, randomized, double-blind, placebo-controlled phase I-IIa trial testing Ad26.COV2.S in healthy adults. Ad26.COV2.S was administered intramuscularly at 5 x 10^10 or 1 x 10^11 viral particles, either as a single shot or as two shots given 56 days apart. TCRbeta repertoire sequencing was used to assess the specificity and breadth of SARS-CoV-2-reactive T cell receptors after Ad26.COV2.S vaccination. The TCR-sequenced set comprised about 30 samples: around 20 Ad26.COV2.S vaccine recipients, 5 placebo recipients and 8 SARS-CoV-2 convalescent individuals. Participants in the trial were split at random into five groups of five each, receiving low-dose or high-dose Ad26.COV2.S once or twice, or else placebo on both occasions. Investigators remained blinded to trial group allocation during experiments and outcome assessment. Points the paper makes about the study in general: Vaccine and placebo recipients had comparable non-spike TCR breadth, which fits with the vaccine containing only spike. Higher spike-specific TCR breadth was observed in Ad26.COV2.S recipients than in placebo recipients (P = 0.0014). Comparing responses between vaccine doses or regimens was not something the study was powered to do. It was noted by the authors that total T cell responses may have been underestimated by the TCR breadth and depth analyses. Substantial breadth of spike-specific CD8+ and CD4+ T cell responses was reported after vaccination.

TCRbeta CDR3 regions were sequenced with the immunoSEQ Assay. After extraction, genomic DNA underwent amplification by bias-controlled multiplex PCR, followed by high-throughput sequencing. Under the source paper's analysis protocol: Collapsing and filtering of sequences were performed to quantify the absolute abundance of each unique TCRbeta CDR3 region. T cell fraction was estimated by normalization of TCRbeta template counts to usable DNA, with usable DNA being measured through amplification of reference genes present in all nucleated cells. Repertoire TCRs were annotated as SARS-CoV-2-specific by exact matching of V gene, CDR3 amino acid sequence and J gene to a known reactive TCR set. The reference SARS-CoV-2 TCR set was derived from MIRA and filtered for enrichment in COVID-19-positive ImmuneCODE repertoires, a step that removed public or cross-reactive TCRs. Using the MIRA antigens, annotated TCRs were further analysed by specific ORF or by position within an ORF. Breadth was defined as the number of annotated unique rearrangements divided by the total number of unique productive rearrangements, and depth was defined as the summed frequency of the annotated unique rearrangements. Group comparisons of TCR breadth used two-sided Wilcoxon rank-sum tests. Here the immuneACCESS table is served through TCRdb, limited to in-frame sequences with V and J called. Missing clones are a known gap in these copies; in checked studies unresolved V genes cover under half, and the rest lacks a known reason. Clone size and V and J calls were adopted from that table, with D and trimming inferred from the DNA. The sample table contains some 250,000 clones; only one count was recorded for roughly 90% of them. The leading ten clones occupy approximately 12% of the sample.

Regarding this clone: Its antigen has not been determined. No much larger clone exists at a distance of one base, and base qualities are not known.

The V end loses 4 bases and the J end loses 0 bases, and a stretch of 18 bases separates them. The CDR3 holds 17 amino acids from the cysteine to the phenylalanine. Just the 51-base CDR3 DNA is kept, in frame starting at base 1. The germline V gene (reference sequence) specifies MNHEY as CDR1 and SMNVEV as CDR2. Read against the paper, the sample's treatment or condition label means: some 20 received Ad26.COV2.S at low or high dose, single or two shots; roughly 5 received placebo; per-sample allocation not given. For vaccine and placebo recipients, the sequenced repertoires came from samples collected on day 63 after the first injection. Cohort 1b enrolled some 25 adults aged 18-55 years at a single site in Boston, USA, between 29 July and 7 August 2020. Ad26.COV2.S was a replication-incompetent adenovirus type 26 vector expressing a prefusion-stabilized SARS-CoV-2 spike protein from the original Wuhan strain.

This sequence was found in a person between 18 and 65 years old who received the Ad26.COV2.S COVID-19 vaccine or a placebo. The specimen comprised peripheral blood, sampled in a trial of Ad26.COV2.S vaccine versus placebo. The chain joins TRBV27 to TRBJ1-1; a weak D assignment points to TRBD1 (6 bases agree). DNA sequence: TGTGCCAGCAGTTCTTCCGGGGCAGGGGCTTTGAACACTGAAGCTTTCTTT. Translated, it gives CASSSSGAGALNTEAFF.